A single sample is the source of the 15 T cell receptor beta chains below, sequenced in a study of blood T cell repertoires in COVID-19 (dated by TCRdb to between 2020 and 2021). Library method: the immunoSEQ multiplex PCR assay. Held by TCRdb, this immuneACCESS table contains in-frame sequences only and omits some clones. Under half of the omission traces to an unresolved V gene where checked; the cause of the rest is unknown. For this sample the table gives about 150,000 clones, of which about four fifths were detected only once. The ten largest clones take up about 3% of the sample. The sample comprised peripheral blood. The receptors stem from a woman older than 75 with acute or convalescent COVID-19.

This chain links TRBV5-4 with TRBJ1-2; no firm D call. Deletions cut 4 bases from V and 2 bases from J, with 6 bases between. The CDR3 has 12 residues. Germline V CDR1 and CDR2: SGHNT, YYREEE (reference sequence). CDR3 protein: CASSTENYGYTF. CDR3 sequence (DNA): TGTGCCAGCAGCACAGAGAACTATGGCTACACCTTC.

The chain is built from TRBV4-1 and TRBJ2-3, with D maybe TRBD1 (6 bases). Germline V gives CDR1 MGHRA, CDR2 YSYEKL. The CDR3 sequence is 15 residues long. With 5 bases removed from V and 2 bases from J, the gap between germline ends came to 14 bases. In DNA form, the CDR3 reads TGCGCCAGCAGCTCCCGCCGGGACAACACAGATACGCAGTATTTT. Protein sequence: CASSSRRDNTDTQYF.

This clone was picked up a small number of times. The chain couples TRBV5-1 to TRBJ1-6; TRBD1 is a possible D gene (5 bases). Deletions cut 0 bases from V and 5 bases from J, with 9 bases between. Germline V gene lookup returns CDR1 SGHRS and CDR2 YFSETQ. The CDR3 is 15 amino acids. The DNA of the CDR3 is TGCGCCAGCAGCTTGGAGGGGAGGGATAATTCACCCCTCCACTTT. Translated, it gives CASSLEGRDNSPLHF.

The chain couples TRBV11-2 to TRBJ1-1; D gene uncertain. Germline V lookup: CDR1 SGHAT, CDR2 FQNNGV. Trimming stripped 1 base from V and 5 bases from J, with 5 bases between. The CDR3 is 12 residues long. CDR3 DNA: TGTGCCAGCAGCTTAGTACGGACTGAAGCTTTCTTT. Its translation is CASSLVRTEAFF.

As DNA, the CDR3 is TGTGCCAGCAGCGGACAGCCGGGTAATGGCTACACCTTC. Translating it yields CASSGQPGNGYTF. This chain connects TRBV2 to TRBJ1-2; TRBD1 might be the D (6 bases). Germline V gene data show CDR1 as SNHLY and CDR2 as FYNNEI. V lost 6 bases and J lost 6, with 14 bases in between. The CDR3 loop spans 13 amino acids.

The table lists this clone with a few counts. This rearrangement joins TRBV7-6 to TRBJ2-4, with 9 bases matching TRBD1. Trimming at V came to 5 bases and at J to 3 bases, leaving 5 bases not matched to a gene. The CDR3 spans 15 residues. Germline lookup yields CDR1 SGHVS and CDR2 FNYEAQ. CDR3 protein: CASSPMTGGKNIQYF. CDR3 DNA: TGTGCCAGCAGCCCTATGACAGGGGGCAAAAACATTCAGTACTTC.

The genes are TRBV5-5 and TRBJ1-3; D possibly corresponds to TRBD1 (6 bases). V was shortened by 2 bases and J by 0 bases, with 9 bases between the two germline ends. The CDR3 contains 15 residues. From germline, CDR1 is SGHKS and CDR2 YYEKEE (reference sequence). In nucleotides, the CDR3 is TGTGCCAGCAGCTTAGGACAGAGCTCTGGAAACACCATATATTTT. Amino acid sequence: CASSLGQSSGNTIYF.

The chain recombines TRBV4-2 with TRBJ2-7, with 8 nucleotides matching TRBD1. The germline V gene encodes CDR1 LGHNA and CDR2 YNFKEQ. V lost 0 bases to trimming and J lost 4 bases; unmatched junction nucleotides: 5. There are 15 residues in the CDR3. The CDR3 DNA reads TGTGCCAGCAGCCAAGAGCGCAGGGGGCAATACGAGCAGTACTTC. Its translation is CASSQERRGQYEQYF.

This chain joins TRBV7-2 and TRBJ1-5, with a tentative D call TRBD1 (5 bases). The germline V gene has CDR1 SGHTA and CDR2 FQGNSA. V lost 2 bases and J lost 2, with 10 bases in between. CDR3 size: 15 residues. CDR3 sequence (DNA): TGTGCCAGCAGCTTAAGGGGTATGGGCAATCAGCCCCAGCATTTT. Translation gives CASSLRGMGNQPQHF.

The chain joins TRBV7-9 to TRBJ1-1; 10 bases line up with TRBD1. With 2 bases clipped from V and 10 bases from J, the junction kept 4 bases outside the gene matches. The length of the CDR3 is 13 residues. Germline values: CDR1 SEHNR, CDR2 FQNEAQ (reference sequence). The CDR3, as DNA: TGTGCCAGCAGCTTAAGGGACAGGGGTGTAGCTTTCTTT. The encoded protein is CASSLRDRGVAFF. Drawing the rest from reference TRBV7-9 and TRBJ1-1, the complete variable domain is DTGVSQNPRHKITKRGQNVTFRCDPISEHNRLYWYRQTLGQGPEFLTYFQNEAQLEKSRLLSDRFSAERPKGSFSTLEIQRTEQGDSAMYLCASSLRDRGVAFFGQGTRLTVV.

This chain connects TRBV4-1 to TRBJ2-5, with TRBD1 matching over 7 bases. The V segment lost 2 bases and the J segment 2 bases; nucleotides outside the gene matches: 8. The CDR3 sequence is 16 residues long. Germline CDR1 is MGHRA and CDR2 is YSYEKL. The CDR3 region has the DNA TGCGCCAGCAGCCAACCCAAGGACAGGCCACAAGAGACCCAGTACTTC. Translation: CASSQPKDRPQETQYF.

The chain joins TRBV3-1 (or the pseudogene TRBV3-2) to TRBJ2-3, with D unresolved. Trimming removed 4 bases at V and 6 bases at J, with 8 bases between. This CDR3 has 12 amino acids. CDR1 and CDR2 from the germline V gene are LGHDT and YNNKEL (reference sequence). CDR3 DNA: TGTGCCAGCAGCCCGATCGAGGATACGCAGTATTTT. Translated: CASSPIEDTQYF.

The genes are TRBV23-1 and TRBJ2-1; D might be TRBD1 (5 bases). TRBV23-1 is an ORF; its function is uncertain. The CDR3 is 15 amino acids. V lost 7 bases to trimming and J lost 2 bases, with 15 bases between them. DNA for the CDR3: TGCGCCAGCACACCAAAAGGGGCGACCTACAATGAGCAGTTCTTC. As protein: CASTPKGATYNEQFF.

V and J are TRBV18 and TRBJ1-5; the match to TRBD1 covers 7 bases. The length of the CDR3 is 15 residues. Germline values: CDR1 KGHSH, CDR2 LQKENI. The trim removed 5 bases at V and 0 bases at J, leaving 4 bases unmatched. CDR3 sequence reads: CASSAEGASNQPQHF. CDR3 nucleotide sequence: TGTGCCAGCTCAGCGGAGGGGGCTAGCAATCAGCCCCAGCATTTT.

The V and J genes are TRBV20-1 and TRBJ2-5; no firm D call. The germline V gene encodes CDR1 DFQATT and CDR2 SNEGSKA (reference sequence). CDR3 length: 11 amino acids. V lost 5 bases and J lost 3, with 7 bases in between. The CDR3 loop reads CSALSKETQYF. In DNA, the CDR3 is TGCAGTGCTCTCTCTAAAGAGACCCAGTACTTC.